This entry lists 32 T cell receptor beta chains sequenced from one sample in a study of T cell repertoires in cytomegalovirus infection. These receptors are not linked to any known antigen. TCRdb re-derived calls from the reads in MiXCR, one entry per CDR3 protein. The sample includes around 130,000 distinct CDR3 sequences, roughly a quarter seen only once; the top ten take almost 35%. Input material: PBMCs, sequenced either directly or after in vitro stimulation (not recorded which). Source of these receptors: a human donor in good health (CMV status not recorded). Some clones in this sample may be carry-over from other donors' samples.

This rearrangement joins TRBV20-1 to TRBJ2-1, with D possibly TRBD2 on 5 matching bases. The germline V and J ends were trimmed by 1 base and 7 bases, with 8 bases remaining between them. In germline, CDR1 is DFQATT, CDR2 SNEGSKA (reference sequence). The CDR3 spans 12 residues. The CDR3, as DNA: TGCAGTGCTAGAGCTAGCAGAAATGAGCAGTTCTTC. Protein sequence: CSARASRNEQFF.

The chain employs TRBV7-2 and TRBJ2-1; 9 bases are a match to TRBD2. The CDR3 runs 15 residues. From germline, CDR1 is SGHTA and CDR2 FQGNSA. V was pared by 6 bases and J by 7 bases, with 10 bases of the junction left unmatched. CDR3 bases: TGTGCCAGCAGATCTATAGCGGGAGTGGGGAATGAGCAGTTCTTC. Amino acid sequence: CASRSIAGVGNEQFF.

The chain couples TRBV19 to TRBJ1-6; D might be TRBD1 (6 bases). V shed 3 bases and J shed 10 bases, with 22 bases lying between them. The germline V gene has CDR1 LNHDA and CDR2 SQIVND (reference sequence). The CDR3 loop spans 17 amino acids. This CDR3 reads CASSIFSLARDNSPLHF. The CDR3 bases are TGTGCCAGTAGTATTTTCTCCCTAGCCAGGGACAACTCACCCCTCCACTTT.

This clonotype was picked up a small number of times. The chain employs TRBV20-1 and TRBJ2-4; D is uncertain. Trimming cost V 0 bases and J 6 bases, with 15 bases left between them. CDR3 length equals 15 residues. CDR1 and CDR2 from the germline V gene are DFQATT and SNEGSKA (reference sequence). The CDR3, as DNA: TGCAGTGCTAGAGATCTTAGCACCACTGGAAACATTCAGTACTTC. It translates to CSARDLSTTGNIQYF.

This chain uses TRBV2 with TRBJ2-7, with D possibly TRBD1 on 6 matching bases. Germline lookup yields CDR1 SNHLY and CDR2 FYNNEI. Trimming removed 2 bases at V and 2 bases at J, with 10 bases between. The CDR3 has 14 amino acids. CDR3 amino acids: CASSEQGNPYEQYF. The CDR3 DNA reads as TGTGCCAGCAGTGAACAGGGGAATCCCTACGAGCAGTACTTC.

The CDR3 spells CASRPHPGQGFSQAFQETQYF. DNA for the CDR3: TGTGCCAGCAGACCCCATCCGGGACAAGGCTTCTCCCAGGCCTTCCAAGAGACCCAGTACTTC. This chain connects TRBV6-2 or TRBV6-3 to TRBJ2-5; maybe TRBD1 (6 bases). Germline CDR1 MNHEY, CDR2 SVGEGT. Trimming took off 6 bases at V and 1 base at J, with 33 bases between the two ends. The CDR3 consists of 21 residues.

This chain uses TRBV6-1 with TRBJ1-4; no reliable D call. CDR1 is MNHNS, CDR2 SASEGT, per germline. This CDR3 has 15 amino acids. V was trimmed by 6 bases and J by 0 bases, leaving 11 bases between them. CDR3 bases: TGTGCCAGCAGCTCACTCCCAGCAACTAATGAAAAACTGTTTTTT. Translating it yields CASSSLPATNEKLFF.

This clonotype was seen repeatedly, ten times or more. The chain uses TRBV7-2 and TRBJ2-5; a weak D match, TRBD1 (6 bases). Per the germline V gene, CDR1 is SGHTA and CDR2 is FQGNSA. The CDR3 length is 14 residues. Trimming pared 5 bases from V and 5 bases from J, leaving 15 bases between. The CDR3 is CASSLDSVVETQYF. CDR3 coding DNA: TGTGCCAGCAGCCTGGACAGCGTTGTTGAGACCCAGTACTTC.

The rearrangement uses TRBV11-2 and TRBJ2-5, with D tentatively TRBD1 or TRBD2 (5 bases each). CDR3 length equals 13 residues. V dropped 5 bases and J dropped 2 bases, with 9 bases sitting between them. Germline assignment: CDR1 SGHAT and CDR2 FQNNGV. The CDR3 is CASSGTSQETQYF. In DNA, the CDR3 is TGTGCCAGCAGCGGGACCAGTCAAGAGACCCAGTACTTC.

V usage is TRBV3-1 and J usage is TRBJ1-1; D is unresolved. Looked up from germline, CDR1 is LGHDT and CDR2 is YNNKEL (reference sequence). V was trimmed by 0 bases and J by 1 base, leaving 6 bases between them. There are 14 residues in the CDR3. CDR3 region: CASSQEPRNTEAFF. In nucleotides, the CDR3 is TGTGCCAGCAGCCAAGAACCGAGGAACACTGAAGCTTTCTTT.

The sample holds many counts of this clonotype. CDR3 bases: TGTGCCAGCAGGCCCGGGACTAGCAGTTACAATGAGCAGTTCTTC. The encoded protein is CASRPGTSSYNEQFF. The gene calls are TRBV12-3 or TRBV12-4 and TRBJ2-1; TRBD2 aligns across 9 bases. V was clipped by 6 bases and J by 4 bases; unmatched bases: 7. The CDR3 has 15 amino acids.

This clonotype has ten or more counts. The rearrangement links TRBV28 to TRBJ2-7, with D hard to call. This CDR3 is built from 12 residues. With 6 bases removed from V and 3 bases from J, the gap between germline ends came to 9 bases. Germline CDR1 and CDR2: MDHEN and SYDVKM. This CDR3 is CASRSSNYEQYF. The CDR3 region has the DNA TGTGCCAGCAGATCCTCAAACTACGAGCAGTACTTC.

V is TRBV24-1 and J is TRBJ2-5; a possible D gene is TRBD2 (5 bases). CDR3 length: 16 amino acids. Trimming removed 3 bases from V and 4 bases from J, with 17 bases in between. In germline, CDR1 is KGHDR, CDR2 SFDVKD. As DNA, the CDR3 is TGTGCCACCAGTGATCCGCGCAGATACGAGGGAGAGACCCAGTACTTC. It specifies CATSDPRRYEGETQYF.

This clonotype occurred a few times. The rearrangement uses TRBV7-6 and TRBJ2-7; 8 bases match TRBD2. Germline V lookup: CDR1 SGHVS, CDR2 FNYEAQ. Trimming removed 1 base from V and 5 bases from J; junction bases left unmatched: 10. This CDR3 comprises 16 residues. CDR3 sequence reads: CASSLGNSGSTDEQYF. The CDR3 region has the DNA TGTGCCAGCAGCTTAGGGAACAGCGGGAGCACGGACGAGCAGTACTTC.

The genes are TRBV9 and TRBJ2-7, with D hard to call. The CDR3 is made up of 14 amino acids. V was pared by 0 bases and J by 0 bases, with 7 bases between. CDR1 is SGDLS, CDR2 YYNGEE, per germline. The CDR3, as DNA: TGTGCCAGCAGCGTAGATGTTAGCTCCTACGAGCAGTACTTC. It is translated as CASSVDVSSYEQYF.

The chain has TRBV19 and TRBJ2-7; the D is unclear. The V end lost 2 bases, the J end lost 3 bases, and 8 bases lay between the germline ends. The CDR3 is 13 amino acids. Germline V lookup: CDR1 LNHDA, CDR2 SQIVND (reference sequence). The DNA of the CDR3 is TGTGCCAGTAGTATAAAGGCAGTCTACGAGCAGTACTTC. Its protein is CASSIKAVYEQYF.

The chain couples TRBV20-1 to TRBJ2-7, with TRBD2 matching 13 bases. Trimming at V came to 6 bases and at J to 5 bases, leaving 13 bases not matched to a gene. Germline CDR1 is DFQATT and CDR2 is SNEGSKA (reference sequence). This CDR3 region has 16 residues. The CDR3 DNA reads TGCAGTGCCTTCCCGACTAGCGGGAGGTATCCCCACGAGCAGTACGTC. Encoded protein: CSAFPTSGRYPHEQYV.

This clonotype was seen many times. This chain connects TRBV28 to TRBJ2-1, with a weak D call TRBD2 (5 bases). This CDR3 is built from 14 residues. The germline gives CDR1 MDHEN, CDR2 SYDVKM. Trimming took off 6 bases at V and 0 bases at J, with 9 bases between the two ends. DNA of the CDR3: TGTGCCAGCAGAGAGCGGAGCTCCTACAATGAGCAGTTCTTC. Translated, it gives CASRERSSYNEQFF.

The J gene is TRBJ1-2, the V gene TRBV4-3; D is perhaps TRBD1 (6 bases). Trimming pared 0 bases from V and 4 bases from J, leaving 12 bases between. From germline, CDR1 is LGHNA and CDR2 YSLEER. The CDR3 is made up of 15 amino acids. The CDR3 loop reads CASSQDHRDFYGYTF. Here the CDR3 DNA reads TGCGCCAGCAGCCAAGATCACAGGGACTTCTATGGCTACACCTTC.

The chain joins TRBV5-1 to TRBJ2-5; maybe TRBD1 (6 bases). V was clipped by 4 bases and J by 4 bases, with 14 bases between them. This CDR3 contains 14 residues. Looked up from germline, CDR1 is SGHRS and CDR2 is YFSETQ. Here the CDR3 reads CASSNTGSGETQYF. The CDR3 DNA reads as TGCGCCAGCAGCAATACAGGGTCGGGAGAGACCCAGTACTTC.

This sequence joins TRBV12-3 or TRBV12-4 and TRBJ2-1; D uncertain. The V end lost 6 bases, the J end lost 4 bases, and 16 bases lay between the germline ends. This CDR3 comprises 15 residues. The CDR3 reads CASRARSDGYNEQFF. Here the CDR3 DNA reads TGTGCCAGCAGGGCACGCTCCGACGGTTACAATGAGCAGTTCTTC.

V and J are TRBV12-3 or TRBV12-4 and TRBJ1-6; unclear D gene. Trimming removed 6 bases from V and 8 bases from J, with 8 bases in between. The CDR3 runs to 12 residues. The CDR3 region is CASRQSDSPLHF. CDR3 sequence (DNA): TGTGCCAGCAGACAGAGCGATTCACCCCTCCACTTT.

This clonotype was observed a few times. This chain joins TRBV27 and TRBJ2-4; 7 nucleotides agree with TRBD1. The CDR3 has 15 amino acids. Germline CDR1 is MNHEY and CDR2 is SMNVEV (reference sequence). V was pared by 5 bases and J by 6 bases, with 10 bases of the junction left unmatched. The CDR3 sequence is CASSPSINRGNIQYF. The CDR3 bases are TGTGCCAGCAGTCCATCAATAAACAGGGGAAACATTCAGTACTTC.

V is TRBV19 and J is TRBJ2-4, with D unresolved. V was clipped by 1 base and J by 7 bases, with 2 bases between them. This CDR3 region has 11 residues. The germline CDR1 and CDR2 sequences are LNHDA and SQIVND (reference sequence). The CDR3 coding sequence is TGTGCCAGTAGTATAGGGAACATTCAGTACTTC. Translation: CASSIGNIQYF.

The V gene is TRBV5-1, the J gene TRBJ1-3; no clear D. The CDR3 loop spans 11 amino acids. Germline lookup yields CDR1 SGHRS and CDR2 YFSETQ. With 3 bases removed from V and 6 bases from J, the gap between germline ends came to 4 bases. Here the CDR3 DNA reads TGCGCCAGCAGCTACTCAAACACCATATATTTT. It is translated as CASSYSNTIYF.

This clonotype was found many times. This sequence joins TRBV18 and TRBJ1-3; D remains ambiguous. Trimming pared 3 bases from V and 6 bases from J, leaving 6 bases between. CDR3 length: 12 amino acids. CDR1 and CDR2 (germline): KGHSH, LQKENI. The CDR3 here is CASSPAVNTIYF. The CDR3 DNA sequence: TGTGCCAGCTCACCGGCAGTAAACACCATATATTTT.

This clonotype was seen repeatedly, ten times or more. The chain carries TRBV7-8 and TRBJ1-5; no reliable D call. The V end was cut by 3 bases, the J end by 3 bases, with 15 bases between. The CDR3 contains 16 residues. The V gene's germline CDR1 is SGHVS and CDR2 FQNEAQ. The chain's CDR3 is CASSLFPLGHNQPQHF. CDR3 bases: TGTGCCAGCAGCTTGTTTCCCCTCGGGCACAATCAGCCCCAGCATTTT.

The chain uses TRBV28 and TRBJ1-1; 9 nucleotides align to TRBD1. Trimming removed 2 bases from V and 1 base from J; junction bases left unmatched: 5. Germline CDR1 reads MDHEN; CDR2 reads SYDVKM. This CDR3 spans 16 amino acids. The chain's CDR3 is CASSLRSGQGNTEAFF. CDR3 bases: TGTGCCAGCAGTTTACGCTCGGGACAGGGGAACACTGAAGCTTTCTTT.

This sequence joins TRBV5-8 and TRBJ1-4; perhaps TRBD1 as D (5 bases). Germline V gene lookup returns CDR1 SGHTS and CDR2 YDEGEE. The CDR3 extends over 13 amino acids. V shed 7 bases and J shed 4 bases, with 11 bases lying between them. CDR3 sequence: CASQDRNNEKLFF. DNA for the CDR3: TGTGCCAGCCAAGACAGAAATAATGAAAAACTGTTTTTT.

V is TRBV6-2 or TRBV6-3 and J is TRBJ1-2; D unresolved. Germline V gives CDR1 MNHEY, CDR2 SVGEGT. The V and J ends lost 2 bases and 8 bases respectively, with 12 bases between them. There are 13 residues in the CDR3. CDR3 loop: CASSYRLNGGYTF. DNA for the CDR3: TGTGCCAGCAGTTACAGGCTCAACGGCGGCTACACCTTC.

Only a few counts were recorded for this clonotype. This CDR3 is CASTPGDGTGELFF. CDR3 coding DNA: TGTGCCAGCACCCCTGGAGATGGCACCGGGGAGCTGTTTTTT. The gene calls are TRBV28 and TRBJ2-2; D not certain. The CDR3 loop spans 14 amino acids. V gave up 7 bases and J gave up 4 bases, with 13 bases separating them. Per the germline V gene, CDR1 is MDHEN and CDR2 is SYDVKM.

This clonotype was counted a few times. This could be a read error, since a much larger clone is one nucleotide away. The chain carries TRBV9 and TRBJ1-1, with a tentative D call TRBD1 (6 bases). Germline V gene sequence: CDR1 SGDLS, CDR2 YYNGEE. The CDR3 is 13 amino acids. The V and J ends lost 0 bases and 3 bases respectively, with 6 bases between them. The CDR3 spells CASSVDRDTEAFF. The CDR3 region has the DNA TGTGCCAGCAGCGTAGACAGGGACACTGAAGCTTTCTTT.